The rows below give T cell receptor beta chains drawn from one sample of a study of blood T cell repertoires in COVID-19. Method: immunoSEQ multiplex PCR; TCRdb's copy keeps in-frame clones and lacks some. The sample gives 300,000 to 400,000 clones, around 89% of which show up once; approximately 1% is in the top ten. The sequenced material came from PBMCs or T cells enriched from blood (not recorded which). These receptor sequences come from a man between 18 and 35 years old who had recovered from COVID-19. CDR3s include the opening cysteine and the closing phenylalanine or tryptophan. Size tells how often a clone was seen (once, few, many) or the class of an expanded clone, and some rows leave it out.

CDR3 protein: CASSQGESGGARETQYF; J gene: TRBJ2-5; clone size: -; V gene: TRBV4-1
CDR3 protein: CASSADYRNYYSTDTQYF; J gene: TRBJ2-3; clone size: once; V gene: TRBV9
CDR3 protein: CASSLQGNYGYTF; J gene: TRBJ1-2; clone size: few; V gene: TRBV12-3/TRBV12-4
CDR3 protein: CASSQDWTDNYGYTF; J gene: TRBJ1-2; clone size: -; V gene: TRBV4-1
CDR3 protein: CASSQLAGYNEQFF; J gene: TRBJ2-1; clone size: -; V gene: TRBV5-5
CDR3 protein: CASSSYRGSTEAFF; J gene: TRBJ1-1; clone size: -; V gene: TRBV7-2
CDR3 protein: CASSVATGTGAAWEQYF; J gene: TRBJ2-7; clone size: -; V gene: TRBV9
CDR3 protein: CASSQFQGATYEQYF; J gene: TRBJ2-7; clone size: -; V gene: TRBV14
CDR3 protein: CASSDRGRETQYF; J gene: TRBJ2-5; clone size: few; V gene: TRBV19
CDR3 protein: CASSFDKSGDYGYTF; J gene: TRBJ1-2; clone size: -; V gene: TRBV5-8
CDR3 protein: CASSLEGVQPQHF; J gene: TRBJ1-5; clone size: -; V gene: TRBV7-9
CDR3 protein: CASSLSRVGGPNNEQFF; J gene: TRBJ2-1; clone size: -; V gene: TRBV27
CDR3 protein: CAIGTGSNQPQHF; J gene: TRBJ1-5; clone size: once; V gene: TRBV10-3
CDR3 protein: CASSPTDRYYGYTF; J gene: TRBJ1-2; clone size: -; V gene: TRBV6-2/TRBV6-3
CDR3 protein: CASSRGQGPDTQYF; J gene: TRBJ2-3; clone size: -; V gene: TRBV11-3
CDR3 protein: CASSSTGTGGSPLHF; J gene: TRBJ1-6; clone size: -; V gene: TRBV7-8
CDR3 protein: CATSDPGTGVEQFF; J gene: TRBJ2-1; clone size: -; V gene: TRBV24-1
CDR3 protein: CAVAPEQDTEAFF; J gene: TRBJ1-1; clone size: -; V gene: TRBV10-3
CDR3 protein: CASSPYFGAVRDEQFF; J gene: TRBJ2-1; clone size: -; V gene: TRBV7-6
CDR3 protein: CASSLREDGPYGYTF; J gene: TRBJ1-2; clone size: -; V gene: TRBV18
CDR3 protein: CASSSMTGRNSPLHF; J gene: TRBJ1-6; clone size: -; V gene: TRBV28
CDR3 protein: CASSDQGAHYGYTF; J gene: TRBJ1-2; clone size: -; V gene: TRBV6-5
CDR3 protein: CASSLGTGGGTDTQYF; J gene: TRBJ2-3; clone size: -; V gene: TRBV27
CDR3 protein: CASRGQTSTDTQYF; J gene: TRBJ2-3; clone size: -; V gene: TRBV5-4
CDR3 protein: CASNPLLGQYF; J gene: TRBJ2-7; clone size: once; V gene: TRBV11-3
CDR3 protein: CASRLKTGGRETQYF; J gene: TRBJ2-5; clone size: -; V gene: TRBV2
CDR3 protein: CASSLAGENPYEQYF; J gene: TRBJ2-7; clone size: -; V gene: TRBV5-4
CDR3 protein: CASSTGDSPNSPLHF; J gene: TRBJ1-6; clone size: few; V gene: TRBV7-8
CDR3 protein: CASSLARGGDEAFF; J gene: TRBJ1-1; clone size: -; V gene: TRBV5-1
CDR3 protein: CASSVGQGTTYEQYF; J gene: TRBJ2-7; clone size: few; V gene: TRBV9
CDR3 protein: CSVDRSGETQYF; J gene: TRBJ2-5; clone size: -; V gene: TRBV29-1
CDR3 protein: CASSGTDQPQHF; J gene: TRBJ1-5; clone size: -; V gene: TRBV2
CDR3 protein: CATSDRRQGNEKLFF; J gene: TRBJ1-4; clone size: few; V gene: TRBV15
CDR3 protein: CASSQVRGGGNSPLHF; J gene: TRBJ1-6; clone size: -; V gene: TRBV4-1
CDR3 protein: CASSSYSYNEQFF; J gene: TRBJ2-1; clone size: -; V gene: TRBV7-2
CDR3 protein: CASSNYRGSTDTQYF; J gene: TRBJ2-3; clone size: -; V gene: TRBV7-9